This T cell receptor beta chain derives from a study of blood T cell repertoires in COVID-19. Overall study context: From the United States, Italy and Spain came samples of acute and convalescent COVID-19. PBMCs, B-cell-depleted T cells, or T cells provided the cDNA or gDNA that made up the material.

Authors' analysis steps: It was from reference gene primer amplification that nucleated cell counts were estimated. Generated by immunoSEQ multiplex PCR, the TCRdb table keeps only in-frame clones and is missing some. The V and J calls and clone size come from that table; D and trimming were worked out from the DNA. The sample has tens of thousands of clones, under 95% seen once. This TCR derives from a woman of 80 years or more with active or convalescent COVID-19. Sequenced material: peripheral blood.

The CDR3 protein is CASSAHRAGFPHEQFF. CDR3 bases: TGTGCCAGTAGTGCCCACAGAGCTGGGTTCCCTCATGAGCAGTTCTTC. The V call is TRBV19, the J call TRBJ2-1; D call uncertain. The CDR3 covers 16 residues. Germline V gene sequence: CDR1 LNHDA, CDR2 SQIVND (reference sequence). The V and J ends lost 5 bases and 8 bases respectively, with 22 bases between them.